This TCR beta chain was recovered during a study of blood T cell repertoires in COVID-19. Overall study: The analysed material was cDNA or gDNA that came from T cells, B-cell-depleted T cells, or PBMCs.

As originally analysed: It was from reference gene primer amplification that nucleated cell counts were estimated. TCRdb keeps only in-frame clones here, not all; method: immunoSEQ multiplex PCR. The D gene and trimming were derived from the DNA, and the V and J assignments and clone size from that table. Altogether over 400,000 clones are present, 70% to 90% being singletons, with the ten largest covering 7% to 10%. From germline, CDR1 is MGHRA and CDR2 YSYEKL. The CDR3 consists of 14 residues. The ends were cut back, 5 bases at V and 11 bases at J, with 16 bases in the middle. The participants were between about 18 and 95 years old and came from under 25 US areas.

The clonotype originates from a woman in her sixties who had recovered from COVID-19. The genes are TRBV4-1 and TRBJ1-6, with D possibly TRBD1 on 5 matching bases. Sequenced sample: PBMCs or T cells enriched from blood (not recorded which). CDR3 amino acids: CASSEAAGRTPLHF. The DNA for the CDR3 is TGCGCCAGCAGCGAAGCCGCAGGGAGGACACCCCTCCACTTT.